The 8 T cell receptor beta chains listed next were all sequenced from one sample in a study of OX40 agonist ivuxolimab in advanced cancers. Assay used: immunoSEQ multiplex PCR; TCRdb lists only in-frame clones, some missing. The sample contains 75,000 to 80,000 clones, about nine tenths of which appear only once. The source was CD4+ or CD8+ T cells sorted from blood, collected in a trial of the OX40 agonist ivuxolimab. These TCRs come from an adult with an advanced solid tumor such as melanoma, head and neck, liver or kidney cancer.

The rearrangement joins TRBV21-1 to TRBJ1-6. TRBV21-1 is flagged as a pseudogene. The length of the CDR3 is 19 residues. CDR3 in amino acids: CASSKGRGTESSYNSPLHF. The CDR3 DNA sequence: TGTGCCAGCAGCAAAGGGCGGGGGACAGAGAGCTCCTATAATTCACCCCTCCACTTT.

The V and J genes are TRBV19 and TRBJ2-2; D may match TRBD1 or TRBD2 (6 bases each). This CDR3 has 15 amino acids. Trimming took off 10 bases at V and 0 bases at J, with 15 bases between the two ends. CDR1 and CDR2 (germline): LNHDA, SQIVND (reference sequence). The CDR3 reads CATTRGDSNTGELFF. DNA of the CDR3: TGTGCCACCACAAGGGGGGACTCGAACACCGGGGAGCTGTTTTTT.

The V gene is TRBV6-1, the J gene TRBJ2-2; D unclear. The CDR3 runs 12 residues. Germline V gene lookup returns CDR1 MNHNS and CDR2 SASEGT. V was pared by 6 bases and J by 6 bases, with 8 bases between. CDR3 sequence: CASRSSAGELFF. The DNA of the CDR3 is TGTGCCAGCAGGTCCTCGGCCGGGGAGCTGTTTTTT.

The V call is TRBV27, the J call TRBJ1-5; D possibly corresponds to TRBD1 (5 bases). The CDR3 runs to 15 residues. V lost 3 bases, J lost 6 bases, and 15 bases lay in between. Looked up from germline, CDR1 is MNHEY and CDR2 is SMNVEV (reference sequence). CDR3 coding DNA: TGTGCCAGCAGTTTTTATGGGGGAGGGGCTCAGCCCCAGCATTTT. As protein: CASSFYGGGAQPQHF.

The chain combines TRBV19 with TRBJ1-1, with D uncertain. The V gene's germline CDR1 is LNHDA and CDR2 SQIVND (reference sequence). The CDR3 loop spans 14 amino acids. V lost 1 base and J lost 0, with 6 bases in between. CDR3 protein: CASSIGTMNTEAFF. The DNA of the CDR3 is TGTGCCAGTAGTATAGGCACGATGAACACTGAAGCTTTCTTT.

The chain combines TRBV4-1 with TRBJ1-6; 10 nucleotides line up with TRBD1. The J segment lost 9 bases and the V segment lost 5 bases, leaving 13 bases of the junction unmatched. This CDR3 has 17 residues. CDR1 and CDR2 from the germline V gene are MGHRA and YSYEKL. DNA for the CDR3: TGCGCCAGCAGCAATCCACGTGTGCGGGACAGGGGTTCACCCCTCCACTTT. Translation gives CASSNPRVRDRGSPLHF.

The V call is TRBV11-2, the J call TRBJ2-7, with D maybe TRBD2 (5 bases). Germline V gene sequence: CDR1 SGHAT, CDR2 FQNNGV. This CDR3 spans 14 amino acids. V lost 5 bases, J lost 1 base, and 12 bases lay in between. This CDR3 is CASSDLWTSYEQYF. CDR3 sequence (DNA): TGTGCCAGCAGCGATCTCTGGACTTCCTACGAGCAGTACTTC.

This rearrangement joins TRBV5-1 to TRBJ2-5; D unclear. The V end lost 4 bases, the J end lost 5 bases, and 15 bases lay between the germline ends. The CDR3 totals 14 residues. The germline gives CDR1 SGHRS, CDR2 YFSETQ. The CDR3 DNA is TGCGCCAGCAGCCAGGAGTATCGGGTGGAGACCCAGTACTTC. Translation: CASSQEYRVETQYF.